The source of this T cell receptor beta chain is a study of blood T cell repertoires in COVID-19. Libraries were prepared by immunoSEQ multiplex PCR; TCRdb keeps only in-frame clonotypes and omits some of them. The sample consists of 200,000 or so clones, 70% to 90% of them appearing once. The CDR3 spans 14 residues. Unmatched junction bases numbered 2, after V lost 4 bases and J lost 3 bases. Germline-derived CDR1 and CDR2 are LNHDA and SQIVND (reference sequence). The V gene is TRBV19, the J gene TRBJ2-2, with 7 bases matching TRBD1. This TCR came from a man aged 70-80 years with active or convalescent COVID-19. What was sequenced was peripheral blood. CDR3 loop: CASSKGTDTGELFF. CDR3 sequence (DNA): TGTGCCAGTAGTAAAGGGACAGACACCGGGGAGCTGTTTTTT.